The present TCR beta chain was sequenced within a study of early T cells in non-severe SARS-CoV-2 infection. This clonotype was observed a handful of times. In TCRdb, the 5' RACE reads were re-called with MiXCR into one record per CDR3 protein. The profile covers approximately 84,000 distinct CDR3 sequences, with about 15% appearing a single time and around 6% taken by the ten largest. V shed 8 bases, J shed 10 bases, and the junction held 8 bases outside the gene matches. CDR3 length: 13 residues. Germline V CDR1 and CDR2: SNHLY, FYNNEI. The sample comprised whole blood. V and J are TRBV2 and TRBJ2-3, with 11 positions matching TRBD1. The sequence derives from an adult who was a healthcare worker with PCR-confirmed SARS-CoV-2 infection or an uninfected control (not recorded which). CDR3 in DNA: TGTGCCAGCTCCGGACAGGGGGCAGAGGCGCAGTATTTT. Translating it yields CASSGQGAEAQYF.